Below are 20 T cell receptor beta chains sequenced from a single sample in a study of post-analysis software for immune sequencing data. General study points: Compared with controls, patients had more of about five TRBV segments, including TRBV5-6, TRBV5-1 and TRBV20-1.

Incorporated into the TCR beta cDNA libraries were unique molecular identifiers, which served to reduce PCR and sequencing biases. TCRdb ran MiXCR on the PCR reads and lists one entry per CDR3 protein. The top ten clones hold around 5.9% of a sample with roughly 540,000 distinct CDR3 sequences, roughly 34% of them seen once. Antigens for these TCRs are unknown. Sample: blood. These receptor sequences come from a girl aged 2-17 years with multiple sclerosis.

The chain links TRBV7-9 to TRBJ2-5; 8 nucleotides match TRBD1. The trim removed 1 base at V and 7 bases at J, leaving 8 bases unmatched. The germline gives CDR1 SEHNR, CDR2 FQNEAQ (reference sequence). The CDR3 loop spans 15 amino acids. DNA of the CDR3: TGTGCCAGCAGCTTAGGGGGACAGGATCGAGGGACCCAGTACTTC. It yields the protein CASSLGGQDRGTQYF. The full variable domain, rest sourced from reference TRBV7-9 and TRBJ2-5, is DTGVSQNPRHKITKRGQNVTFRCDPISEHNRLYWYRQTLGQGPEFLTYFQNEAQLEKSRLLSDRFSAERPKGSFSTLEIQRTEQGDSAMYLCASSLGGQDRGTQYFGPGTRLLVL.

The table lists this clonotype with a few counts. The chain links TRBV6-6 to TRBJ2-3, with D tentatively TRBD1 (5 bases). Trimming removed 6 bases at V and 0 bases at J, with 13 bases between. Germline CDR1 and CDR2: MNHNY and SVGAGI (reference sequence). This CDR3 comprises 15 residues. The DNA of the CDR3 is TGTGCCAGCAGCCCCAGGGCCGCTAGCACAGATACGCAGTATTTT. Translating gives CASSPRAASTDTQYF.

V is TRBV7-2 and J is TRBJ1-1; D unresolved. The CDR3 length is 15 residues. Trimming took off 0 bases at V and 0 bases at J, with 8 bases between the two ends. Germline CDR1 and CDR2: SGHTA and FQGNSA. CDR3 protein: CASSLAVGLNTEAFF. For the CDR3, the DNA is TGTGCCAGCAGCTTAGCGGTGGGTCTGAACACTGAAGCTTTCTTT.

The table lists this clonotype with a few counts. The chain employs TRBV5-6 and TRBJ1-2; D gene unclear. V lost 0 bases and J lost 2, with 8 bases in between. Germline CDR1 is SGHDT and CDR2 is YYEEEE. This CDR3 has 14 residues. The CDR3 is CASSLGRVNYGYTF. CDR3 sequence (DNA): TGTGCCAGCAGCTTGGGGCGAGTGAACTATGGCTACACCTTC.

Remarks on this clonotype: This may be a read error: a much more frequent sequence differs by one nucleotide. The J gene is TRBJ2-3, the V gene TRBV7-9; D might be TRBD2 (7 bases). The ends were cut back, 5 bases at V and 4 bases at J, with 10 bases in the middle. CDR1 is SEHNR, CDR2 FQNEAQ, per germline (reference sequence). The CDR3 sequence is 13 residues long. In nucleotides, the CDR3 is TGTGCCAGCAGCGGGGGGGCCCCAGATACGCAGTATTTT. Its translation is CASSGGAPDTQYF.

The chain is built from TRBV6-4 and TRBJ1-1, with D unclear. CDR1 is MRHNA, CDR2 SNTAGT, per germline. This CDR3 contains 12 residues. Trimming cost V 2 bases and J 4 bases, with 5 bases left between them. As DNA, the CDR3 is TGTGCCAGCAGTGACGGGGTCACTGAAGCTTTCTTT. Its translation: CASSDGVTEAFF.

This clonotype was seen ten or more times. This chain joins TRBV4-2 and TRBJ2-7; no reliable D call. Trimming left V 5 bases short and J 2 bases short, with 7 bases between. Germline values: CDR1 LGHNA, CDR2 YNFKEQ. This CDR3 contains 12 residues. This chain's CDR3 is CASSRTPYEQYF. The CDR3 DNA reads TGTGCCAGCAGCAGGACCCCCTACGAGCAGTACTTC.

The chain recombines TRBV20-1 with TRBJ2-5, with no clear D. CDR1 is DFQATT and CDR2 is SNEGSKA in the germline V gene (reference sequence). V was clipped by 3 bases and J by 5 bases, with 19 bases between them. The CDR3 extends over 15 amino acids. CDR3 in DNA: TGCAGTGCTAGTTTTCATCAGACACCTGGGGAGACCCAGTACTTC. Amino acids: CSASFHQTPGETQYF.

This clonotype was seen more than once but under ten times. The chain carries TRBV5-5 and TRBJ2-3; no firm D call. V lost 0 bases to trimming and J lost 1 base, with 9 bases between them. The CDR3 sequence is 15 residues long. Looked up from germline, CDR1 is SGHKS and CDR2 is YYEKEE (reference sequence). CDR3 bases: TGTGCCAGCAGCTTGGGAGTCGTGGGCACAGATACGCAGTATTTT. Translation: CASSLGVVGTDTQYF.

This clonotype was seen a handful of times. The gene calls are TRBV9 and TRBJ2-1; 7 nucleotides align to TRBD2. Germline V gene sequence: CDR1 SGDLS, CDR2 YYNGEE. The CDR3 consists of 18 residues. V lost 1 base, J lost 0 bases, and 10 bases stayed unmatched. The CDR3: CASSVLSGRGSSYNEQFF. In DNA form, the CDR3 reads TGTGCCAGCAGCGTACTGTCGGGGCGGGGGAGCTCCTACAATGAGCAGTTCTTC.

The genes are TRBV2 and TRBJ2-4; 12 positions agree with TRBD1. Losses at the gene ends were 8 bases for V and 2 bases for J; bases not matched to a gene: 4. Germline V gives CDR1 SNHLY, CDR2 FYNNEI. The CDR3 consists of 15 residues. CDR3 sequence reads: CASWDRGPSKNIQYF. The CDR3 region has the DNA TGTGCCAGCTGGGACAGGGGGCCTTCCAAAAACATTCAGTACTTC.

The CDR3 DNA reads as TGTGCCAGCAGTGAAGGAGGGACAGGCTACTATGGCTACACCTTC. Protein sequence: CASSEGGTGYYGYTF. The chain is built from TRBV2 and TRBJ1-2; 8 bases are shared with TRBD1. V lost 1 base and J lost 3; bases outside the gene matches: 4. Germline lookup yields CDR1 SNHLY and CDR2 FYNNEI. There are 15 residues in the CDR3.

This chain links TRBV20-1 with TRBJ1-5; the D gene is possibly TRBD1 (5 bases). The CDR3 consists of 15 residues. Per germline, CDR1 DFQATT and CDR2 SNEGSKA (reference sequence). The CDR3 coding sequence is TGCAGGGCTTCCACGGGGCAGTATAGCAATCAGCCCCAGCATTTT. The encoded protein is CRASTGQYSNQPQHF.

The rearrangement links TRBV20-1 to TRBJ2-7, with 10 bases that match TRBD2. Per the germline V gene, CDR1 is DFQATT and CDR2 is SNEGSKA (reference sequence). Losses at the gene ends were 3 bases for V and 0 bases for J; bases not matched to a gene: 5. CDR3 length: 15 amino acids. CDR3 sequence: CSARQLAGTSYEQYF. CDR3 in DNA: TGCAGTGCTAGGCAACTAGCGGGGACCTCCTACGAGCAGTACTTC.

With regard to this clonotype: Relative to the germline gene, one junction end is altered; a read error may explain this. CDR3 protein: CASSYGGVRTVAFF. The DNA for the CDR3 is TGTGCCAGCAGTTACGGGGGTGTAAGGACTGTAGCTTTCTTT. The chain carries TRBV6-5 and TRBJ1-1; perhaps TRBD1 as D (5 bases). The CDR3 sequence is 14 residues long. Germline CDR1 and CDR2: MNHEY and SVGAGI.

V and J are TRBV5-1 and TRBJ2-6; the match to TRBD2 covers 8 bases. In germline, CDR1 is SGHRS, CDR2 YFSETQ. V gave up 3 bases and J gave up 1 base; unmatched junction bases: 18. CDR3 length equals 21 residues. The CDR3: CASSSSGGEEVVASGANVLTF. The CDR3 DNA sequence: TGCGCCAGCAGCTCCTCGGGGGGGGAAGAAGTAGTTGCGTCTGGGGCCAACGTCCTGACTTTC.

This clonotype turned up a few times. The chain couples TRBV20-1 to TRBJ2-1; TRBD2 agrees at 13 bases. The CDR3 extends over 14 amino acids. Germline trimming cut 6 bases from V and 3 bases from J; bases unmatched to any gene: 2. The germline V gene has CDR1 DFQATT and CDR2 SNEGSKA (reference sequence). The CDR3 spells CSAGTSGDYNEQFF. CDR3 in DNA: TGCAGTGCAGGGACTAGCGGGGACTACAATGAGCAGTTCTTC.

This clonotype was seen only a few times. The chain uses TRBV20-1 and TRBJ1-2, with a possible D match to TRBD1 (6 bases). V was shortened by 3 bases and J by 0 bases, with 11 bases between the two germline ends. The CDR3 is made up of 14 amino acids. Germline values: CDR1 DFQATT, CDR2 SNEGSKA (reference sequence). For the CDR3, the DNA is TGCAGTGCTAGCGGGGACACTTCTAACTATGGCTACACCTTC. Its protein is CSASGDTSNYGYTF.

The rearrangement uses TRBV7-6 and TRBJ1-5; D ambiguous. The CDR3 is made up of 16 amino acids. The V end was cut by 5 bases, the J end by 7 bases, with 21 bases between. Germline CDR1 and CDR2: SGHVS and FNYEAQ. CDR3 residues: CASSPSPTLGGQPQHF. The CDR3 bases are TGTGCCAGCAGCCCGAGTCCGACCCTGGGAGGACAGCCCCAGCATTTT.

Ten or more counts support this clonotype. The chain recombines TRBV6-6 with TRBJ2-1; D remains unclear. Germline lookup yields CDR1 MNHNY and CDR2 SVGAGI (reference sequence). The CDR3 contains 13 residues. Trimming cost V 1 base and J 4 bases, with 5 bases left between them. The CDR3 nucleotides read TGTGCCAGCAGTTACTTCGGGTACAATGAGCAGTTCTTC. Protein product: CASSYFGYNEQFF.